Below are 17 T cell receptor beta chains sequenced from a single sample in a study of vaccination effects on CD4 cells after COVID-19. Cells that had been cultured for 10 days were the source of isolated CD4+ T cells. No cognate antigen is known for these TCRs. TCRdb's copy holds only in-frame clones and misses some; the assay was immunoSEQ multiplex PCR. The sample includes some 63,000 clones, approximately 78% of them seen just once. Specimen: CD4+ T cells from PBMCs cultured without peptide, collected before COVID-19 vaccination. The receptors originated from a human donor who had a prior SARS-CoV-2 infection.

The rearrangement links TRBV2 to TRBJ1-3; 8 nucleotides agree with TRBD1. This CDR3 is 15 amino acids long. Germline lookup yields CDR1 SNHLY and CDR2 FYNNEI. Unmatched junction bases numbered 5, after V lost 3 bases and J lost 4 bases. CDR3 in amino acids: CASSDGRGRGNTIYF. Written as DNA, the CDR3 is TGTGCCAGCAGTGACGGCAGGGGGCGAGGAAACACCATATATTTT.

The chain has TRBV5-1 and TRBJ2-1; 8 bases match TRBD2. This CDR3 spans 17 amino acids. Trimming cost V 4 bases and J 1 base; bases outside gene matches: 10. The germline V gene encodes CDR1 SGHRS and CDR2 YFSETQ. The CDR3 coding sequence is TGCGCCAGCAGCCTGACACTAGCGGCACCATCCTACAATGAGCAGTTCTTC. Translated: CASSLTLAAPSYNEQFF.

This clone was seen a handful of times. The V and J genes are TRBV2 and TRBJ1-1; D gene unclear. V was clipped by 4 bases and J by 0 bases, with 6 bases between them. Germline CDR1 SNHLY, CDR2 FYNNEI. The CDR3 loop spans 13 amino acids. CDR3 region: CASSVAMNTEAFF. In nucleotides, the CDR3 is TGTGCCAGCAGTGTTGCAATGAACACTGAAGCTTTCTTT.

This chain uses TRBV19 with TRBJ2-1; 10 nucleotides align to TRBD2. This CDR3 is 15 amino acids long. Germline CDR1 and CDR2: LNHDA and SQIVND (reference sequence). The junction had 1 base not matched to a gene; V was cut back by 4 bases and J by 1 base. As DNA, the CDR3 is TGTGCCAGTAGTAAACTAGCGGGGTCCTACAATGAGCAGTTCTTC. Its translation is CASSKLAGSYNEQFF.

The chain links TRBV29-1 to TRBJ2-3; D ambiguous. CDR1 is SQVTM and CDR2 is ANQGSEA in the germline V gene. Trimming took off 0 bases at V and 11 bases at J, with 12 bases between the two ends. This CDR3 is 12 amino acids long. CDR3 residues: CSVEEGGRKQYF. In DNA, the CDR3 is TGCAGCGTTGAAGAGGGCGGAAGGAAGCAGTATTTT.

The CDR3 bases are TGCAGCGTCTCAGCGGGAGGGGATACGCAGTATTTT. The encoded protein is CSVSAGGDTQYF. J is TRBJ2-3 and V is TRBV29-1; 10 positions agree with TRBD2. V lost 6 bases to trimming and J lost 6 bases; unmatched junction nucleotides: 3. The CDR3 totals 12 residues. Looked up from germline, CDR1 is SQVTM and CDR2 is ANQGSEA.

This clone was recorded a few times. The chain uses TRBV7-9 and TRBJ2-7, with 12 bases matching TRBD2. Germline lookup yields CDR1 SEHNR and CDR2 FQNEAQ (reference sequence). The CDR3 runs 16 residues. The V and J ends lost 5 bases and 0 bases, in that order; junction bases with no gene match: 5. In nucleotides, the CDR3 is TGTGCCAGCAGCCCGCCGGGACTAGCGGGCTCCTACGAGCAGTACTTC. Protein sequence: CASSPPGLAGSYEQYF.

The chain joins TRBV5-1 to TRBJ2-1, with TRBD1 matching over 8 bases. The CDR3 totals 14 residues. Germline-derived CDR1 and CDR2 are SGHRS and YFSETQ. The trim removed 4 bases at V and 10 bases at J, leaving 10 bases unmatched. CDR3 sequence: CASSQGTGGTEQFF. The CDR3 coding sequence is TGCGCCAGCAGCCAAGGGACAGGTGGAACAGAGCAGTTCTTC.

This sequence joins TRBV4-3 and TRBJ2-3; 13 bases fit TRBD2. CDR3 size: 16 residues. The V and J ends lost 4 bases and 2 bases, in that order; junction bases with no gene match: 3. Germline assignment: CDR1 LGHNA and CDR2 YSLEER. CDR3 in DNA: TGCGCCAGCAGCCCCGGACTAGCGGGGGTCACAGATACGCAGTATTTT. Translating gives CASSPGLAGVTDTQYF.

This clone was observed a handful of times. J is TRBJ2-7 and V is TRBV2; no firm D call. Germline assignment: CDR1 SNHLY and CDR2 FYNNEI. V lost 7 bases and J 2 bases, leaving 15 bases between the germline ends. The CDR3 is 14 residues long. The CDR3 DNA sequence: TGTGCCAGCACCCTAGTTCCCTCCGCCTACGAGCAGTACTTC. Its translation is CASTLVPSAYEQYF.

This clone was observed a single time. The rearrangement joins TRBV11-3 to TRBJ2-1; 13 bases align to TRBD2. The germline V gene encodes CDR1 SGHNT and CDR2 YENEEA. Unmatched junction bases numbered 10, after V lost 2 bases and J lost 12 bases. The CDR3 length is 16 residues. The CDR3 DNA is TGTGCCAGCAGCTTAAGACTAGCGGGAGGCCTTAAGGTGCAGTTCTTC. This encodes CASSLRLAGGLKVQFF. The complete variable domain, with remaining parts taken from reference TRBV11-3 and TRBJ2-1, reads EAGVVQSPRYKIIEKKQPVAFWCNPISGHNTLYWYLQNLGQGPELLIRYENEEAVDDSQLPKDRFSAERLKGVDSTLKIQPAELGDSAVYLCASSLRLAGGLKVQFFGPGTRLTVL.

This clone turned up a few times. The rearrangement joins TRBV6-5 to TRBJ1-2, with 8 bases that match TRBD1. The CDR3 is 14 residues long. From germline, CDR1 is MNHEY and CDR2 SVGAGI. The V segment lost 4 bases and the J segment 7 bases; nucleotides outside the gene matches: 8. Here the CDR3 DNA reads TGTGCCAGCAGTTCGTTAAGGACAGGGAGTGGCTACACCTTC. It is translated as CASSSLRTGSGYTF.

V is TRBV19 and J is TRBJ1-2, with unresolved D. This CDR3 has 13 amino acids. CDR1 and CDR2 from the germline V gene are LNHDA and SQIVND (reference sequence). V lost 6 bases and J 10 bases, leaving 18 bases between the germline ends. CDR3 protein: CASREKGVEDYTF. The DNA of the CDR3 is TGTGCCAGTAGGGAAAAGGGTGTGGAAGACTACACCTTC.

J is TRBJ1-4 and V is TRBV27; TRBD1 matches at 8 bases. The germline V gene has CDR1 MNHEY and CDR2 SMNVEV (reference sequence). V shed 1 base, J shed 3 bases, and the junction held 16 bases outside the gene matches. The CDR3 runs 20 residues. Here the CDR3 DNA reads TGTGCCAGCAGTTTATACGCCCTTTGGACAGGGTCTCCCCCTAATGAAAAACTGTTTTTT. Translation: CASSLYALWTGSPPNEKLFF.

The genes are TRBV7-9 and TRBJ2-6; D is possibly TRBD2 (6 bases). Deletions cut 1 base from V and 0 bases from J, with 13 bases between. The CDR3 extends over 18 amino acids. Germline lookup yields CDR1 SEHNR and CDR2 FQNEAQ (reference sequence). The CDR3 here is CASSLVEGLTSGANVLTF. CDR3 bases: TGTGCCAGCAGCTTAGTGGAGGGCCTAACCTCTGGGGCCAACGTCCTGACTTTC. Full variable domain (outside the CDR3, taken from reference TRBV7-9 and TRBJ2-6): DTGVSQNPRHKITKRGQNVTFRCDPISEHNRLYWYRQTLGQGPEFLTYFQNEAQLEKSRLLSDRFSAERPKGSFSTLEIQRTEQGDSAMYLCASSLVEGLTSGANVLTFGAGSRLTVL.

The chain is built from TRBV27 and TRBJ2-5; TRBD2 matches 13 bases. The germline gives CDR1 MNHEY, CDR2 SMNVEV (reference sequence). V dropped 8 bases and J dropped 1; count of bases not matched to a gene: 7. This CDR3 spans 16 amino acids. The CDR3 sequence: CASPTGTSGTQETQYF. The CDR3 DNA reads as TGTGCCAGCCCTACCGGGACTAGCGGGACCCAAGAGACCCAGTACTTC.

The V and J genes are TRBV7-6 and TRBJ2-1, with 9 bases lining up with TRBD2. Trimming took 1 base from V and 8 from J; bases not matched to a gene: 9. This CDR3 has 16 residues. CDR1 is SGHVS, CDR2 FNYEAQ, per germline. The CDR3 region has the DNA TGTGCCAGCAGCTTAGGAGGCGGGAGGGCTCTGGATGAGCAGTTCTTC. Its protein is CASSLGGGRALDEQFF.